A selection of T cell receptor beta chains follows, all from one sample in a study of T cells in Graves' hyperthyroidism and ophthalmopathy. TCRdb reanalysed the multiplex PCR reads using MiXCR and keeps one entry per CDR3 protein. The table records about 740,000 distinct CDR3 sequences, around 15% of them present only once. Sequences were obtained from blood. These receptors came from a woman aged 18-29 years with Graves' hyperthyroidism. The CDR3 runs from the conserved cysteine through the conserved F or W. D genes are given only for firm matches. Rows give clone size only sometimes, using once, few, many, or a class for an expanded clone.

size: -; D: -; J: TRBJ2-1; V: TRBV19; CDR3: CASSRGANNEQFF; DNA: TGTGCCAGTAGTCGCGGAGCCAACAATGAGCAGTTCTTC
size: -; D: TRBD2; J: TRBJ2-4; V: TRBV5-4; CDR3: CASSRGSTKNIQYF; DNA: TGTGCCAGCAGCCGCGGGAGCACCAAAAACATTCAGTACTTC
size: many; D: TRBD1; J: TRBJ2-1; V: TRBV20-1; CDR3: CSAETGTGYNEQFF; DNA: TGCAGTGCCGAAACCGGGACAGGGTACAATGAGCAGTTCTTC
size: few; D: TRBD1; J: TRBJ2-5; V: TRBV20-1; CDR3: CSASGQGYETQYF; DNA: TGCAGTGCCTCGGGACAGGGGTACGAGACCCAGTACTTC
size: many; D: -; J: TRBJ2-1; V: TRBV7-9; CDR3: CASRDYNEQFF; DNA: TGTGCCAGCAGGGATTATAATGAGCAGTTCTTC
size: few; D: TRBD2; J: TRBJ2-2; V: TRBV29-1; CDR3: CSVAGGYTGELFF; DNA: TGCAGCGTTGCGGGAGGGTACACCGGGGAGCTGTTTTTT
size: many; D: -; J: TRBJ2-3; V: TRBV27; CDR3: CASSVTIVDTQYF; DNA: TGTGCCAGCAGTGTGACCATCGTGGATACGCAGTATTTT
size: many; D: -; J: TRBJ2-7; V: TRBV20-1; CDR3: CSAPGQGSSGRGGEQYF; DNA: TGCAGTGCCCCGGGACAGGGGAGTAGCGGGAGAGGTGGCGAGCAGTACTTC
size: many; D: TRBD2; J: TRBJ2-7; V: TRBV7-2; CDR3: CASSTTSGASYEQYF; DNA: TGTGCCAGCAGCACCACTAGCGGTGCCTCCTACGAGCAGTACTTC
size: -; D: -; J: TRBJ1-2; V: TRBV18; CDR3: CASSPLDGNYGYAF; DNA: TGTGCCAGCTCACCATTAGACGGGAACTATGGCTACGCCTTC
size: -; D: TRBD2; J: TRBJ2-4; V: TRBV6-1; CDR3: CASKAGSGTAKNIQYF; DNA: TGTGCCAGCAAAGCGGGGAGCGGGACAGCCAAAAACATTCAGTACTTC
size: -; D: TRBD2; J: TRBJ2-3; V: TRBV7-9; CDR3: CATLAGAKDTQYF; DNA: TGTGCCACCCTAGCGGGAGCTAAAGATACGCAGTATTTT
size: few; D: -; J: TRBJ1-2; V: TRBV4-3; CDR3: CASSQDRQKVYGYTF; DNA: TGCGCCAGCAGCCAAGATCGGCAGAAAGTATATGGCTACACCTTC
size: many; D: -; J: TRBJ2-1; V: TRBV2; CDR3: CASSVLTSYNEQFF; DNA: TGTGCCAGCAGTGTACTGACCTCCTACAATGAGCAGTTCTTC
size: few; D: -; J: TRBJ1-1; V: TRBV7-9; CDR3: CASSLSSGPSTEAFF; DNA: TGTGCCAGCAGCTTATCGTCGGGGCCCAGCACTGAAGCTTTCTTT
size: many; D: TRBD2; J: TRBJ2-7; V: TRBV7-9; CDR3: CASSPSGPSYEQYF; DNA: TGTGCCAGCAGCCCTAGCGGCCCTTCCTACGAGCAGTACTTC
size: many; D: -; J: TRBJ2-7; V: TRBV11-2; CDR3: CASSLWTETYEQYF; DNA: TGTGCCAGCAGCTTATGGACAGAAACCTACGAGCAGTACTTC
size: few; D: TRBD2; J: TRBJ2-2; V: TRBV12-3/TRBV12-4; CDR3: CASTLSSGRVSTGELFF; DNA: TGTGCCAGCACCCTTTCTAGCGGGAGGGTATCCACCGGGGAGCTGTTTTTT
size: many; D: -; J: TRBJ2-1; V: TRBV12-3/TRBV12-4; CDR3: CASRTSDNEQFF; DNA: TGTGCCAGCAGGACTAGTGACAATGAGCAGTTCTTC
size: -; D: -; J: TRBJ2-1; V: TRBV9; CDR3: CASSIRSGNEQFF; DNA: TGTGCCAGCAGCATCCGGAGTGGCAATGAGCAGTTCTTC
size: few; D: TRBD2; J: TRBJ2-7; V: TRBV6-2/TRBV6-3; CDR3: CASRLWSSGRAYEQYF; DNA: TGTGCCAGCCGTCTTTGGTCTAGCGGGAGGGCCTACGAGCAGTACTTC
size: many; D: -; J: TRBJ1-6; V: TRBV5-6; CDR3: CASSLAGRFSPLHF; DNA: TGTGCCAGCAGCTTGGCCGGGCGGTTTTCACCCCTCCACTTT
size: -; D: TRBD1; J: TRBJ2-1; V: TRBV27; CDR3: CASSSLMGQPVNEQFF; DNA: TGTGCCAGCAGTTCTTTGATGGGACAGCCGGTAAATGAGCAGTTCTTC
size: -; D: TRBD1; J: TRBJ2-3; V: TRBV19; CDR3: CASTPTGQPTDTQYF; DNA: TGTGCCAGTACCCCGACAGGGCAACCCACAGATACGCAGTATTTT
size: few; D: TRBD2; J: TRBJ2-3; V: TRBV4-3; CDR3: CASSHFPGLAGSDTQYF; DNA: TGCGCCAGCAGCCACTTCCCCGGACTAGCGGGATCAGATACGCAGTATTTT
size: -; D: -; J: TRBJ1-2; V: TRBV6-1; CDR3: CASSPRVTVYGYTF; DNA: TGTGCCAGCAGTCCCCGAGTTACTGTCTATGGCTACACCTTC
size: many; D: -; J: TRBJ2-7; V: TRBV6-1; CDR3: CASTAGVSYEQYF; DNA: TGTGCCAGTACAGCTGGGGTCAGCTACGAGCAGTACTTC
size: few; D: -; J: TRBJ2-2; V: TRBV7-9; CDR3: CASSLRRIHGELFF; DNA: TGTGCCAGCAGCTTACGAAGGATTCACGGGGAGCTGTTTTTT
size: many; D: -; J: TRBJ2-7; V: TRBV3-1; CDR3: CASSQDPPGEQYF; DNA: TGTGCCAGCAGCCAAGATCCACCCGGGGAGCAGTACTTC
size: many; D: TRBD1; J: TRBJ1-2; V: TRBV2; CDR3: CASSGDRGGYTF; DNA: TGTGCCAGCAGCGGGGACAGGGGCGGCTACACCTTC
size: many; D: TRBD2; J: TRBJ2-2; V: TRBV6-1; CDR3: CASSSAGNTGELFF; DNA: TGTGCCAGCAGTTCAGCGGGAAACACCGGGGAGCTGTTTTTT
size: few; D: -; J: TRBJ2-1; V: TRBV15; CDR3: CATSRDLGSNEQFF; DNA: TGTGCCACCAGCAGAGATTTGGGTAGCAATGAGCAGTTCTTC
size: -; D: TRBD2; J: TRBJ2-1; V: TRBV20-1; CDR3: CSARPRLAGSYNEQFF; DNA: TGCAGTGCTAGACCAAGGCTAGCGGGATCCTACAATGAGCAGTTCTTC
size: many; D: -; J: TRBJ2-3; V: TRBV16; CDR3: CASSQPRGIVSDTQYF; DNA: TGTGCCAGCAGCCAACCGAGGGGGATAGTCTCGGATACGCAGTATTTT
size: many; D: TRBD2; J: TRBJ2-1; V: TRBV15; CDR3: CATSSGGLAGEIHNEQFF; DNA: TGTGCCACCAGCAGTGGAGGACTAGCGGGAGAAATCCACAATGAGCAGTTCTTC
size: -; D: TRBD2; J: TRBJ2-1; V: TRBV4-1; CDR3: CASSRQTTSGSSYNEQFF; DNA: TGCGCCAGCAGCCGCCAAACGACTAGCGGGAGCTCCTACAATGAGCAGTTCTTC
size: many; D: -; J: TRBJ1-1; V: TRBV20-1; CDR3: CSASESGYAEAFF; DNA: TGCAGTGCTAGTGAGTCTGGGTACGCTGAAGCTTTCTTT
size: few; D: -; J: TRBJ2-2; V: TRBV25-1; CDR3: CASTHQDTGELFF; DNA: TGTGCCAGCACCCATCAGGACACCGGGGAGCTGTTTTTT
size: -; D: TRBD1; J: TRBJ2-7; V: TRBV4-3; CDR3: CASSQVAGQGIYEQYF; DNA: TGCGCCAGCAGCCAAGTGGCCGGACAGGGAATTTACGAGCAGTACTTC
size: many; D: -; J: TRBJ1-2; V: TRBV18; CDR3: CASSPPGRDYGYTF; DNA: TGTGCCAGCTCACCCCCGGGACGAGACTATGGCTACACCTTC
size: -; D: -; J: TRBJ1-1; V: TRBV7-2; CDR3: CASSLTSSFARAFF; DNA: TGTGCCAGCAGCTTAACATCCAGCTTTGCCAGGGCTTTCTTT
size: few; D: TRBD2; J: TRBJ2-2; V: TRBV25-1; CDR3: CASNGAGVRGELFF; DNA: TGTGCCAGCAATGGGGCGGGAGTTAGAGGGGAGCTGTTTTTT
size: many; D: -; J: TRBJ1-1; V: TRBV6-6; CDR3: CASSYGQLKGNTEAFF; DNA: TGTGCCAGCAGTTACGGCCAACTAAAAGGGAACACTGAAGCTTTCTTT
size: many; D: TRBD2; J: TRBJ2-7; V: TRBV12-3/TRBV12-4; CDR3: CASSLGSRLAGPRYEQYF; DNA: TGTGCCAGCAGTTTGGGTTCGAGGCTAGCGGGCCCTCGGTACGAGCAGTACTTC